These 21 T cell receptor beta chains were all obtained from the same sample, sequenced in a study of STAT3 mutations in large granular lymphocyte leukemia. Study-wide points: Every T-cell large granular lymphocyte leukemia patient had at least one immunodominant TCR beta clonotype.

The antigens these receptors bind are not known. Sequenced by immunoSEQ multiplex PCR; TCRdb stores in-frame clones only, minus some. The repertoire holds about 4,300 clones, with under 55% as singletons. Material: peripheral blood mononuclear cells. The receptors were sampled from a man in his sixties with T-cell large granular lymphocyte leukemia. Some clones in this sample may be carry-over from other donors' samples.

CDR3 region: CASSGSGFTGELFF. The CDR3 DNA follows: TGTGCCAGCAGCGGTAGCGGATTCACCGGGGAGCTGTTTTTT. The J gene is TRBJ2-2, the V gene TRBV7-9, with D tentatively TRBD2 (6 bases). Germline values: CDR1 SEHNR, CDR2 FQNEAQ (reference sequence). The CDR3 spans 14 residues. V shed 5 bases and J shed 4 bases, with 11 bases lying between them.

The rearrangement links TRBV5-1 to TRBJ1-1; the D is unclear. CDR1 and CDR2 from the germline V gene are SGHRS and YFSETQ. V was trimmed by 3 bases and J by 8 bases, leaving 11 bases between them. CDR3 length: 12 residues. The CDR3 is CASSSGGSEAFF. The CDR3 bases are TGCGCCAGCAGCTCCGGAGGTTCAGAAGCTTTCTTT. The full variable domain, with the rest looked up from reference TRBV5-1 and TRBJ1-1, is KAGVTQTPRYLIKTRGQQVTLSCSPISGHRSVSWYQQTPGQGLQFLFEYFSETQRNKGNFPGRFSGRQFSNSRSEMNVSTLELGDSALYLCASSSGGSEAFFGQGTRLTVV.

The chain uses TRBV7-9 and TRBJ2-7; possible D gene TRBD1, 6 bases. V was pared by 7 bases and J by 0 bases, with 7 bases between. The CDR3 extends over 12 amino acids. Germline assignment: CDR1 SEHNR and CDR2 FQNEAQ (reference sequence). The CDR3 sequence: CASTGDSYEQYF. The CDR3 coding sequence is TGTGCCAGCACAGGGGACTCCTACGAGCAGTACTTC.

This clone was picked up a small number of times. The gene calls are TRBV5-1 and TRBJ2-3, with a weak D call TRBD2 (6 bases). Trimming took 1 base from V and 5 from J, leaving 8 bases between them. Looked up from germline, CDR1 is SGHRS and CDR2 is YFSETQ. The CDR3 loop spans 13 amino acids. The CDR3: CASSLPGEDTQYF. In DNA, the CDR3 is TGCGCCAGCAGCTTGCCGGGGGAAGATACGCAGTATTTT.

CDR3 loop: CASSQRGQSEGPSEQYF. The CDR3 DNA sequence: TGCGCCAGCAGCCAAAGGGGGCAATCCGAAGGACCCTCCGAGCAGTACTTC. The rearrangement joins TRBV4-1 to TRBJ2-7, with 7 bases fitting TRBD1. Germline V lookup: CDR1 MGHRA, CDR2 YSYEKL. With V trimmed by 2 bases and J by 6 bases, 16 bases remained unmatched. This CDR3 comprises 17 residues.

This rearrangement joins TRBV30 to TRBJ1-1; D is uncertain. The ends were cut back, 1 base at V and 0 bases at J, with 9 bases in the middle. Germline CDR1 reads GTSNPN; CDR2 reads SVGIG (reference sequence). The length of the CDR3 is 14 residues. The CDR3 DNA follows: TGTGCCTGGAGTGGCGAACCTATGAACACTGAAGCTTTCTTT. It yields the protein CAWSGEPMNTEAFF.

The chain recombines TRBV7-9 with TRBJ2-7, with a possible D match to TRBD2 (5 bases). V shed 2 bases and J shed 3 bases, with 8 bases lying between them. Germline loops: CDR1 SEHNR, CDR2 FQNEAQ (reference sequence). The CDR3 runs to 13 residues. This CDR3 is CASSLSGDYEQYV. The CDR3 DNA follows: TGTGCCAGCAGCTTAAGCGGAGACTACGAGCAGTACGTC.

The chain employs TRBV5-1 and TRBJ1-6; weak D call: TRBD1 (5 bases). The CDR3 consists of 14 residues. Germline V gives CDR1 SGHRS, CDR2 YFSETQ. Between the trimmed V and J ends, which lost 2 bases and 8 bases, there was a span of 11 bases. In DNA, the CDR3 is TGCGCCAGCAGCTTCCAGGGATGGGATTCACCCCTCCACTTT. Its translation: CASSFQGWDSPLHF.

The chain is built from TRBV28 and TRBJ2-2, with TRBD1 matching over 7 bases. The germline V gene encodes CDR1 MDHEN and CDR2 SYDVKM. V shed 4 bases and J 1 base; nucleotides not matched to a gene: 0. The CDR3 runs to 14 residues. The CDR3: CASSWTGNTGELFF. CDR3 coding DNA: TGTGCCAGCAGTTGGACAGGGAACACCGGGGAGCTGTTTTTT. Looking up the rest from reference TRBV28 and TRBJ2-2 gives the full variable domain: DVKVTQSSRYLVKRTGEKVFLECVQDMDHENMFWYRQDPGLGLRLIYFSYDVKMKEKGDIPEGYSVSREKKERFSLILESASTNQTSMYLCASSWTGNTGELFFGEGSRLTVL.

This chain joins TRBV18 and TRBJ1-1; D remains ambiguous. The CDR3 is made up of 14 amino acids. Germline-derived CDR1 and CDR2 are KGHSH and LQKENI. The germline V and J ends were trimmed by 3 bases and 6 bases, with 14 bases remaining between them. CDR3 in amino acids: CASSPLTTRSEAFF. The CDR3 nucleotides read TGTGCCAGCTCACCGTTGACGACTCGCTCTGAAGCTTTCTTT. The full variable domain, in which reference TRBV18 and TRBJ1-1 provide the parts outside the CDR3, is NAGVMQNPRHLVRRRGQEARLRCSPMKGHSHVYWYRQLPEEGLKFMVYLQKENIIDESGMPKERFSAEFPKEGPSILRIQQVVRGDSAAYFCASSPLTTRSEAFFGQGTRLTVV.

By sample share, this clone is medium-sized. This rearrangement joins TRBV5-4 to TRBJ1-6; D not resolved. Germline CDR1 SGHNT, CDR2 YYREEE (reference sequence). The CDR3 sequence is 14 residues long. V lost 3 bases, J lost 5 bases, and 9 bases lay in between. CDR3 DNA: TGTGCCAGCAGCTCCGGGGTCGATAATTCACCCCTCCACTTT. Protein sequence: CASSSGVDNSPLHF.

Relative to its sample, this clone is medium-sized (0.01 to 0.1%). This sequence joins TRBV5-6 and TRBJ2-7; D ambiguous. V was cut by 1 base and J by 2 bases, with 4 bases left in between. Germline CDR1 and CDR2: SGHDT and YYEEEE. This CDR3 comprises 12 residues. This CDR3 is CASSLLTYEQYF. CDR3 bases: TGTGCCAGCAGCTTGCTAACCTACGAGCAGTACTTC.

By proportion, this clone is medium-sized. This sequence joins TRBV29-1 and TRBJ2-3; D is undetermined. This CDR3 has 9 residues. The V gene lost 5 bases and the J gene lost 4 bases, with 1 base spanning the gap. The germline CDR1 and CDR2 sequences are SQVTM and ANQGSEA. As DNA, the CDR3 is TGCAGCGTTTCAGATACGCAGTATTTT. Amino acid sequence: CSVSDTQYF.

This clone was counted a few times. This chain joins TRBV5-1 and TRBJ1-6, with TRBD1 matching 11 bases. CDR1 and CDR2 (germline): SGHRS, YFSETQ. This CDR3 has 14 residues. V gave up 4 bases and J gave up 7 bases; unmatched junction bases: 1. The CDR3 DNA follows: TGCGCCAGCAGCGGGGACAGGGGGAATTCACCCCTCCACTTT. This translates into CASSGDRGNSPLHF.

This clone qualifies as medium-sized. The chain links TRBV5-1 to TRBJ1-2, with D perhaps TRBD1 (5 bases). The V gene lost 0 bases and the J gene lost 6 bases, with 12 bases spanning the gap. Germline CDR1 and CDR2: SGHRS and YFSETQ. This CDR3 has 14 amino acids. CDR3 in amino acids: CASSLGGPGDGYTF. The CDR3, as DNA: TGCGCCAGCAGCTTGGGGGGACCTGGGGATGGCTACACCTTC.

The J gene is TRBJ1-2, the V gene TRBV5-6; no clear D gene. Germline assignment: CDR1 SGHDT and CDR2 YYEEEE. Trimming took 2 bases from V and 7 from J, leaving 6 bases between them. This CDR3 has 11 amino acids. The CDR3 here is CASSFGVGYTF. The CDR3, as DNA: TGTGCCAGCAGCTTTGGGGTTGGCTACACCTTC.

The chain carries TRBV5-4 and TRBJ2-2, with TRBD1 as a possible D gene (5 bases). This CDR3 is 15 amino acids long. Germline lookup yields CDR1 SGHNT and CDR2 YYREEE (reference sequence). Trimming pared 4 bases from V and 4 bases from J, leaving 14 bases between. CDR3 DNA sequence: TGTGCCAGCAGCCCCGCAGGGCGACGCACCGGGGAGCTGTTTTTT. It encodes CASSPAGRRTGELFF. Full variable domain (outside the CDR3, taken from reference TRBV5-4 and TRBJ2-2): ETGVTQSPTHLIKTRGQQVTLRCSSQSGHNTVSWYQQALGQGPQFIFQYYREEENGRGNFPPRFSGLQFPNYSSELNVNALELDDSALYLCASSPAGRRTGELFFGEGSRLTVL.

This chain uses TRBV7-9 with TRBJ1-3; D unclear. The CDR3 is made up of 14 amino acids. V lost 5 bases, J lost 5 bases, and 13 bases lay in between. Germline V gene lookup returns CDR1 SEHNR and CDR2 FQNEAQ (reference sequence). DNA of the CDR3: TGTGCCAGCAGCAGACCCGTGACCCGAAACACCATATATTTT. Encoded protein: CASSRPVTRNTIYF.

V gene TRBV5-1 combines with J gene TRBJ2-5; D ambiguous. Germline CDR1 reads SGHRS; CDR2 reads YFSETQ. Trimming took 0 bases from V and 4 from J, leaving 16 bases between them. This CDR3 comprises 16 residues. CDR3 sequence (DNA): TGCGCCAGCAGCTTGGTGGCGATTACCGGCACAGAGACCCAGTACTTC. Translated, it gives CASSLVAITGTETQYF.

This chain's CDR3 is CASSRDTRTDTQYF. In DNA, the CDR3 is TGTGCCAGCAGCCGAGACACGCGCACAGATACGCAGTATTTT. This chain uses TRBV7-9 with TRBJ2-3, with unresolved D. CDR3 size: 14 residues. CDR1 is SEHNR, CDR2 FQNEAQ, per germline (reference sequence). Trimming took off 5 bases at V and 1 base at J, with 10 bases between the two ends.

This chain joins TRBV5-1 and TRBJ2-7; 8 positions agree with TRBD1. The V segment lost 5 bases and the J segment 4 bases; nucleotides outside the gene matches: 14. CDR1 and CDR2 from the germline V gene are SGHRS and YFSETQ. This CDR3 comprises 16 residues. CDR3 nucleotides: TGCGCCAGCAGTCCCGGACAGGGAATAGTGCGGTACGAGCAGTACTTC. Its protein is CASSPGQGIVRYEQYF.